This T cell receptor beta chain was sequenced in a study of blood T cell repertoires in COVID-19. Study-level background: Sites in the United States, Italy and Spain provided acute and convalescent COVID-19 samples. The analysed material was cDNA or gDNA that came from T cells, B-cell-depleted T cells, or PBMCs.

This CDR3 has 14 amino acids. Losses at the gene ends were 3 bases for V and 11 bases for J; bases not matched to a gene: 11. The germline gives CDR1 MGHRA, CDR2 YSYEKL. The authors' processing: Reference gene primer amplification yielded estimated nucleated cell counts. The method was immunoSEQ multiplex PCR; TCRdb's version includes in-frame clones alone and lacks a portion of them. V, J and clone size reflect that table, while D and trimming were determined from the DNA. Here the sample spans 63,000 or so clones, more than 85% being singletons. The sequence derives from a man between 65 and 85 years old with active COVID-19. The sequenced sample was peripheral blood. The V gene is TRBV4-1, the J gene TRBJ2-3, with 7 bases that match TRBD2. The CDR3, as DNA: TGCGCCAGCAGCCAGGCGCCCGGACTAGGTCAGCAGTATTTT. Translated, it gives CASSQAPGLGQQYF.